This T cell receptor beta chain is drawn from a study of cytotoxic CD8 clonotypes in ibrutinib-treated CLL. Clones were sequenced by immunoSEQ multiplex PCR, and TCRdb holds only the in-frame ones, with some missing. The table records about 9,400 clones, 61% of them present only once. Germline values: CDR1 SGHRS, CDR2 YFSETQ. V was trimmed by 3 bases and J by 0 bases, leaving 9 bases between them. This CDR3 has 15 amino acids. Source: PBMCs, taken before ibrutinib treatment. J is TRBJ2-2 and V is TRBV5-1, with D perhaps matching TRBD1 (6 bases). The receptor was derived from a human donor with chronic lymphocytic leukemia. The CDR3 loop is CASSYDRPNTGELFF. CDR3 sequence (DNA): TGCGCCAGCAGCTACGACAGGCCGAACACCGGGGAGCTGTTTTTT.